The 29 T cell receptor beta chains presented below share a single source sample, sequenced in a study of T cells after somatic rescue of genetic block. Clones were read by immunoSEQ multiplex PCR, and TCRdb kept only the in-frame ones, dropping some. This table has about 67,000 clones, 92% appearing once. The sample was peripheral blood mononuclear cells (PBMCs). These receptors all come from a man aged 35-49 years.

The V gene is TRBV9, the J gene TRBJ1-1, with D possibly matching TRBD1 (5 bases). In germline, CDR1 is SGDLS, CDR2 YYNGEE. Trimming pared 1 base from V and 1 base from J, leaving 5 bases between. The CDR3 spans 13 residues. Written as DNA, the CDR3 is TGTGCCAGCAGCGTACAGGGGAACACTGAAGCTTTCTTT. Translating gives CASSVQGNTEAFF.

This sequence joins TRBV7-8 and TRBJ2-5, with 7 bases matching TRBD1. Unmatched junction bases numbered 2, after V lost 5 bases and J lost 5 bases. Germline V gene data show CDR1 as SGHVS and CDR2 as FQNEAQ. The CDR3 extends over 12 amino acids. The CDR3: CASSIRGETQYF. The CDR3 DNA sequence: TGTGCCAGCAGCATCAGGGGGGAGACCCAGTACTTC.

The genes are TRBV21-1 and TRBJ1-6; no DNA check was done on the table's D call, TRBD1. TRBV21-1 is listed as a pseudogene. CDR3 length equals 20 residues. In DNA, the CDR3 is TGTGCCAGCAGCAAAGAAAGAGCCCTGGACAGGGCTCTGTATAATTCACCCCTCCACTTT. Amino acid sequence: CASSKERALDRALYNSPLHF.

The gene calls are TRBV6-5 and TRBJ1-6, with D unclear. V lost 6 bases to trimming and J lost 12 bases, with 12 bases between them. Germline loops: CDR1 MNHEY, CDR2 SVGAGI. The CDR3 is 12 residues long. For the CDR3, the DNA is TGTGCCAGCAGACCATCCACGGGACCCCTCCACTTT. The encoded protein is CASRPSTGPLHF.

This clone was detected only once. V gene TRBV4-2 combines with J gene TRBJ2-3; TRBD2 matches at 9 bases. Germline CDR1 LGHNA, CDR2 YNFKEQ. V lost 1 base and J lost 5; bases outside the gene matches: 10. This CDR3 is 17 amino acids long. As DNA, the CDR3 is TGTGCCAGCAGCCAAGTTTCGGGGCGGGAGGGCCAAGATACGCAGTATTTT. It is translated as CASSQVSGREGQDTQYF.

The chain employs TRBV9 and TRBJ2-2; perhaps TRBD1 as D (6 bases). The CDR3 is made up of 14 amino acids. CDR1 is SGDLS, CDR2 YYNGEE, per germline. Trimming removed 0 bases from V and 4 bases from J, with 7 bases in between. The CDR3 bases are TGTGCCAGCAGCGTAGGAGGGGGCACCGGGGAGCTGTTTTTT. This sequence encodes CASSVGGGTGELFF.

The chain joins TRBV18 to TRBJ1-3; D not resolved. The CDR3 spans 16 residues. V lost 6 bases, J lost 0 bases, and 15 bases lay in between. CDR1 KGHSH and CDR2 LQKENI come from the germline V gene. This CDR3 reads CASSPRRSSSGNTIYF. The CDR3 DNA reads as TGTGCCAGCTCGCCCAGACGGTCTTCCTCTGGAAACACCATATATTTT.

The V gene is TRBV4-3, the J gene TRBJ2-3, with D uncertain. The CDR3 covers 16 residues. V was cut by 0 bases and J by 2 bases, with 12 bases left in between. Germline-derived CDR1 and CDR2 are LGHNA and YSLEER. The CDR3 nucleotides are TGCGCCAGCAGCCAAGAGTTGGGCGGCTACACAGATACGCAGTATTTT. Translating it yields CASSQELGGYTDTQYF.

CDR3 sequence (DNA): TGTGCCTGGAGTACGGGGGCGCGGGGTGAAAAACTGTTTTTT. The encoded protein is CAWSTGARGEKLFF. The chain combines TRBV30 with TRBJ1-4; tentative D call: TRBD1 (6 bases). This CDR3 region has 14 residues. V shed 2 bases and J shed 7 bases, with 14 bases lying between them. Germline V CDR1 and CDR2: GTSNPN, SVGIG (reference sequence). Combining the CDR3 with reference TRBV30 and TRBJ1-4 gives the whole variable domain SQTIHQWPATLVQPVGSPLSLECTVEGTSNPNLYWYRQAAGRGLQLLFYSVGIGQISSEVPQNLSASRPQDRQFILSSKKLLLSDSGFYLCAWSTGARGEKLFFGSGTQLSVL.

The chain combines TRBV10-2 with TRBJ2-7; D call uncertain. This CDR3 has 11 amino acids. Trimming stripped 3 bases from V and 3 bases from J, with 3 bases between. Germline-derived CDR1 and CDR2 are WSHSY and SAAADI. The CDR3 nucleotides read TGCGCCAGCAGTGAAGGCTACGAGCAGTACTTC. This codes for CASSEGYEQYF.

The chain links TRBV30 to TRBJ1-4; TRBD1 agrees at 7 bases. The germline V gene encodes CDR1 GTSNPN and CDR2 SVGIG (reference sequence). Trimming took 0 bases from V and 5 from J; bases not matched to a gene: 6. The CDR3 loop spans 15 amino acids. CDR3 region: CAWSVTAGGNEKLFF. The CDR3 coding sequence is TGTGCCTGGAGTGTCACGGCAGGGGGGAATGAAAAACTGTTTTTT.

The J gene is TRBJ2-3, the V gene TRBV9, with 9 bases identical to TRBD2. Germline V lookup: CDR1 SGDLS, CDR2 YYNGEE. The J segment lost 3 bases and the V segment lost 1 base, leaving 3 bases of the junction unmatched. The CDR3 spans 15 residues. CDR3 bases: TGTGCCAGCAGCGTAAACAGCGGGGGGACAGATACGCAGTATTTT. Its translation: CASSVNSGGTDTQYF.

The chain is built from TRBV10-2 and TRBJ2-7; TRBD1 aligns across 8 bases. The CDR3 is made up of 17 amino acids. Germline CDR1 is WSHSY and CDR2 is SAAADI. The V and J ends lost 0 bases and 4 bases, in that order; junction bases with no gene match: 11. The CDR3 reads CASSESNHRGLRYEQYF. The CDR3, as DNA: TGCGCCAGCAGTGAGTCGAACCACAGGGGGTTGAGATACGAGCAGTACTTC.

This chain links TRBV11-2 with TRBJ1-2; no clear D gene. Germline loops: CDR1 SGHAT, CDR2 FQNNGV. The CDR3 loop spans 14 amino acids. The V gene lost 1 base and the J gene lost 4 bases, with 10 bases spanning the gap. The CDR3 bases are TGTGCCAGCAGCTTAGGAGGGAGAGCCTATGGCTACACCTTC. Protein: CASSLGGRAYGYTF.

The chain is built from TRBV18 and TRBJ2-1; D remains ambiguous. Germline values: CDR1 KGHSH, CDR2 LQKENI. The CDR3 runs 12 residues. V was clipped by 3 bases and J by 7 bases, with 7 bases between them. As DNA, the CDR3 is TGTGCCAGCTCACCCCCTCGGAATGAGCAGTTCTTC. It encodes CASSPPRNEQFF.

The V call is TRBV5-6, the J call TRBJ2-5; D unclear. Deletions cut 0 bases from V and 1 base from J, with 4 bases between. The length of the CDR3 is 13 residues. Germline lookup yields CDR1 SGHDT and CDR2 YYEEEE. CDR3 nucleotide sequence: TGTGCCAGCAGCTTGGACTTCCAAGAGACCCAGTACTTC. Amino acid sequence: CASSLDFQETQYF.

The chain is built from TRBV6-5 and TRBJ2-7; D might be TRBD2 (6 bases). V lost 6 bases, J lost 2 bases, and 14 bases lay in between. Germline CDR1 reads MNHEY; CDR2 reads SVGAGI. The length of the CDR3 is 14 residues. For the CDR3, the DNA is TGTGCCAGCAGCAGCCTGGGAGGACCCTACGAGCAGTACTTC. Encoded protein: CASSSLGGPYEQYF.

The chain couples TRBV6-6 to TRBJ2-1, with no clear D. Trimming left V 2 bases short and J 0 bases short, with 8 bases between. Germline CDR1 MNHNY, CDR2 SVGAGI (reference sequence). CDR3 length: 15 residues. The CDR3 loop is CASSYESVSYNEQFF. In DNA form, the CDR3 reads TGTGCCAGCAGTTACGAGTCGGTCTCCTACAATGAGCAGTTCTTC.

The chain employs TRBV5-4 and TRBJ1-1, with D uncertain. The V gene's germline CDR1 is SGHNT and CDR2 YYREEE (reference sequence). The CDR3 loop spans 14 amino acids. V shed 1 base and J shed 0 bases, with 7 bases lying between them. This CDR3 is CASSLREMNTEAFF. CDR3 DNA: TGTGCCAGCAGCTTGCGGGAAATGAACACTGAAGCTTTCTTT.

This chain connects TRBV15 to TRBJ2-7; D ambiguous. Trimming took off 0 bases at V and 4 bases at J, with 7 bases between the two ends. The germline V gene encodes CDR1 LNHNV and CDR2 YYDKDF (reference sequence). This CDR3 spans 13 amino acids. The CDR3 loop reads CATSRDLWYEQYF. The DNA for the CDR3 is TGTGCCACCAGCAGAGATCTATGGTACGAGCAGTACTTC. Full variable domain (remainder filled in from reference TRBV15 and TRBJ2-7): DAMVIQNPRYQVTQFGKPVTLSCSQTLNHNVMYWYQQKSSQAPKLLFHYYDKDFNNEADTPDNFQSRRPNTSFCFLDIRSPGLGDTAMYLCATSRDLWYEQYFGPGTRLTVT.

This chain uses TRBV6-6 with TRBJ2-7; TRBD1 matches at 8 bases. V lost 2 bases to trimming and J lost 6 bases; unmatched junction nucleotides: 0. Germline V CDR1 and CDR2: MNHNY, SVGAGI (reference sequence). This CDR3 comprises 12 residues. The CDR3 nucleotides are TGTGCCAGCAGTTACGACAGGGGCGAGCAGTACTTC. The encoded protein is CASSYDRGEQYF.

The J gene is TRBJ1-5, the V gene TRBV6-5; D ambiguous. The CDR3 is made up of 14 amino acids. Per germline, CDR1 MNHEY and CDR2 SVGAGI. V lost 0 bases, J lost 16 bases, and 19 bases lay in between. As DNA, the CDR3 is TGTGCCAGCAGTTACTCGAGCCGGGCGGGATTTCAACATTTT. Translation: CASSYSSRAGFQHF.

The CDR3 loop is CASSLTSGGQETQYF. The CDR3, as DNA: TGTGCCAGCAGCTTAACTAGCGGGGGCCAAGAGACCCAGTACTTC. The gene calls are TRBV7-3 and TRBJ2-5; TRBD2 matches 9 bases. Germline V CDR1 and CDR2: SGHTA, FQGTGA. J was trimmed by 1 base and V by 0 bases; bases with no gene match: 0. The CDR3 has 15 amino acids.

The gene calls are TRBV14 and TRBJ2-7; D ambiguous. The CDR3 loop spans 14 amino acids. The ends were cut back, 1 base at V and 7 bases at J, with 14 bases in the middle. Germline CDR1 SGHDN, CDR2 FVKESK. CDR3 loop: CASSQGRLQLEQYF. The CDR3 coding sequence is TGTGCCAGCAGCCAAGGGCGACTCCAGTTGGAGCAGTACTTC. Filled out from reference TRBV14 and TRBJ2-7, the complete variable domain reads EAGVTQFPSHSVIEKGQTVTLRCDPISGHDNLYWYRRVMGKEIKFLLHFVKESKQDESGMPNNRFLAERTGGTYSTLKVQPAELEDSGVYFCASSQGRLQLEQYFGPGTRLTVT.

The DNA for the CDR3 is TGTGCCAGCAGTGAGGGACGGAGTAATGAAAAACTGTTTTTT. Translation: CASSEGRSNEKLFF. The genes are TRBV25-1 and TRBJ1-4; D is possibly TRBD1 (5 bases). Deletions cut 3 bases from V and 4 bases from J, with 9 bases between. Germline V lookup: CDR1 MGHDK, CDR2 SYGVNS. The CDR3 sequence is 14 residues long. Full variable domain (remainder filled in from reference TRBV25-1 and TRBJ1-4): EADIYQTPRYLVIGTGKKITLECSQTMGHDKMYWYQQDPGMELHLIHYSYGVNSTEKGDLSSESTVSRIRTEHFPLTLESARPSHTSQYLCASSEGRSNEKLFFGSGTQLSVL.

The chain recombines TRBV9 with TRBJ1-3; D uncertain. Looked up from germline, CDR1 is SGDLS and CDR2 is YYNGEE. Deletions cut 0 bases from V and 0 bases from J, with 10 bases between. The CDR3 length is 16 residues. The CDR3 DNA follows: TGTGCCAGCAGCGTAGGATTCGGATTCTCTGGAAACACCATATATTTT. Its translation is CASSVGFGFSGNTIYF.

The chain uses TRBV28 and TRBJ1-6; D is unresolved. V was clipped by 4 bases and J by 7 bases, with 14 bases between them. CDR1 is MDHEN, CDR2 SYDVKM, per germline. CDR3 length equals 15 residues. The CDR3 spells CASSSEPRRNSPLHF. The DNA of the CDR3 is TGTGCCAGCAGTTCTGAACCTAGACGGAATTCACCCCTCCACTTT.

The V gene is TRBV5-8, the J gene TRBJ2-1, with TRBD2 identical over 10 bases. Germline CDR1 is SGHTS and CDR2 is YDEGEE. The CDR3 is 15 amino acids. The junction had 11 bases not matched to a gene; V was cut back by 6 bases and J by 8 bases. CDR3 DNA sequence: TGTGCCAGCACCTACTTCAGCGGGGGGGCATATGAGCAGTTCTTC. This codes for CASTYFSGGAYEQFF.

The chain has TRBV7-8 and TRBJ2-3; tentatively, D is TRBD2 (6 bases). Per the germline V gene, CDR1 is SGHVS and CDR2 is FQNEAQ. The CDR3 spans 16 residues. The V and J ends lost 4 bases and 0 bases respectively, with 14 bases between them. CDR3 protein: CASSSRPGTSTDTQYF. DNA for the CDR3: TGTGCCAGCAGCTCCCGTCCCGGGACTAGCACAGATACGCAGTATTTT.